This T cell receptor beta chain stems from a study of blood T cell repertoires in COVID-19. Germline CDR1 reads KGHSH; CDR2 reads LQKENI. The CDR3 is made up of 20 amino acids. Germline trimming cut 0 bases from V and 4 bases from J; bases unmatched to any gene: 13. Here immunoSEQ multiplex PCR was the method, and the copy in TCRdb shows in-frame clones only, minus some. Here the sample spans about 110,000 clones, 90% being singletons. Sequencing was carried out using peripheral blood. This clonotype originated in a human donor in a cohort sampled during active COVID-19. J is TRBJ2-3 and V is TRBV18; 13 bases line up with TRBD2. DNA of the CDR3: TGTGCCAGCTCACCACCGACCAGGTTAACTAGCGGGAGGGCCCCAGATACGCAGTATTTT. Protein sequence: CASSPPTRLTSGRAPDTQYF.